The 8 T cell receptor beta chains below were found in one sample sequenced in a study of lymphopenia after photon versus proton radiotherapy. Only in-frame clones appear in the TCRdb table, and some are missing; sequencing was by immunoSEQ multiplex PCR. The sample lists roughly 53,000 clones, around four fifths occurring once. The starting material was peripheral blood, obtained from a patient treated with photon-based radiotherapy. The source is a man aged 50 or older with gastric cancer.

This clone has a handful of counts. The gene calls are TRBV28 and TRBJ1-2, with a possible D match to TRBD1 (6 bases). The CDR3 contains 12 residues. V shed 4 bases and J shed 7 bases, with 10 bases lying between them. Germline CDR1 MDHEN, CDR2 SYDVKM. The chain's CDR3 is CASSSNRAGYTF. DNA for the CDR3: TGTGCCAGCAGTTCGAACAGGGCTGGCTACACCTTC.

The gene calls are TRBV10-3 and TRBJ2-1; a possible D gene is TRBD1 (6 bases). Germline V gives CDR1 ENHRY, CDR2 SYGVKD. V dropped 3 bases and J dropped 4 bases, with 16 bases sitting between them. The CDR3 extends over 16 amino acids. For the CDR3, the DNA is TGTGCCATCAGTGAACCTACAGGGTTGGGGTACAATGAGCAGTTCTTC. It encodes CAISEPTGLGYNEQFF.

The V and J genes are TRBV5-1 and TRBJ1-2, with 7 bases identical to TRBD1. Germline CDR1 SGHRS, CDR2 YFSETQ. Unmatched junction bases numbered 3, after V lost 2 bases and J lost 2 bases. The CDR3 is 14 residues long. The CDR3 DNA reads TGCGCCAGCAGCTTCGGGGGACAGAACTATGGCTACACCTTC. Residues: CASSFGGQNYGYTF.

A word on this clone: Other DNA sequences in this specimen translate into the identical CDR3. The CDR3 here is CASSEGGTGELFF. The CDR3 region has the DNA TGTGCCAGCAGTGAAGGAGGGACCGGGGAGCTGTTTTTT. The chain joins TRBV2 to TRBJ2-2; D might be TRBD2 (5 bases). The V and J ends lost 1 base and 5 bases respectively, with 5 bases between them. CDR1 and CDR2 (germline): SNHLY, FYNNEI. CDR3 length equals 13 residues.

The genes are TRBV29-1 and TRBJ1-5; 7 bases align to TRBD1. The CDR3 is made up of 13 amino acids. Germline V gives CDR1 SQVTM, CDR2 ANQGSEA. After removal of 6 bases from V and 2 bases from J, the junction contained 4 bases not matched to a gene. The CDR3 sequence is CSVVDRGNQPQHF. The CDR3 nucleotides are TGCAGCGTCGTCGACAGGGGCAATCAGCCCCAGCATTTT.

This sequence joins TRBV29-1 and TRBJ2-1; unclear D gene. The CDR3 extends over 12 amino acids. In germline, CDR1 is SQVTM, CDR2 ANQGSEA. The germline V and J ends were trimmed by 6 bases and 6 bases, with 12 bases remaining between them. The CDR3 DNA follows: TGCAGCGTGCACAGATGGGGCAATGAGCAGTTCTTC. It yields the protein CSVHRWGNEQFF.

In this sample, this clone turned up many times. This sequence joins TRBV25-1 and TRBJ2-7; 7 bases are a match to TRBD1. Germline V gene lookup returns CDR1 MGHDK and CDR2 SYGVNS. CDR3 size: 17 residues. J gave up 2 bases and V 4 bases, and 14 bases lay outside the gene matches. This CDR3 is CASSGFSIRTGPYEQYF. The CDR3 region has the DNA TGTGCCAGCAGTGGGTTTTCCATCCGGACAGGACCCTACGAGCAGTACTTC.

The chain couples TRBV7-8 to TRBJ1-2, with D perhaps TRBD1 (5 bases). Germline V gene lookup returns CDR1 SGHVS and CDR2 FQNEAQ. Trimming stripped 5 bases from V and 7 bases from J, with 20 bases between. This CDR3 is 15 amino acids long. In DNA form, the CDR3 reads TGTGCCAGCAGCCAAAGCCCCGGGGGAACCGGTGGCTACACCTTC. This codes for CASSQSPGGTGGYTF.